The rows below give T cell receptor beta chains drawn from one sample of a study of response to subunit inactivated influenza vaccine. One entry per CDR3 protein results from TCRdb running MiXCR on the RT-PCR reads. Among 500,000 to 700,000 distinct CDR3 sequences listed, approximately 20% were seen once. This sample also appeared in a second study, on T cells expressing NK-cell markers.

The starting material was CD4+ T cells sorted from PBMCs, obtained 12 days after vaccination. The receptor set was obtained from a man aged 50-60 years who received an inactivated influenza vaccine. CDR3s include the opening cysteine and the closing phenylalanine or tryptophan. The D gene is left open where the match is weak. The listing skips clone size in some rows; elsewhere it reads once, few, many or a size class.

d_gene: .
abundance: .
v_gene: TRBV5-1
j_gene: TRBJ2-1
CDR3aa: CASSLNLAAYNEQFF
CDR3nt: TGCGCCAGCAGCTTGAATCTAGCTGCCTACAATGAGCAGTTCTTC

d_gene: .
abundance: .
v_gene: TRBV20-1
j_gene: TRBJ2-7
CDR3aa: CSARDGPGSSYEQYF
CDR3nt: TGCAGTGCTAGAGATGGGCCAGGGAGCTCCTACGAGCAGTACTTC

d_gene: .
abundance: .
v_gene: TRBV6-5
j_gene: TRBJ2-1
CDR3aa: CASSKSSGHNEQFF
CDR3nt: TGTGCCAGCAGTAAGTCGAGCGGTCACAATGAGCAGTTCTTC

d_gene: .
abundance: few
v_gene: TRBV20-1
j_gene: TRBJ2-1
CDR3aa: CSASGSAFYNEQFF
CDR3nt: TGCAGTGCTAGCGGTTCTGCCTTCTACAATGAGCAGTTCTTC

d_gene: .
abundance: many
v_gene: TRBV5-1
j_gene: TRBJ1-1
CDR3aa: CASSSNGAEAFF
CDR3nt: TGCGCCAGCAGCTCTAATGGCGCTGAAGCTTTCTTT

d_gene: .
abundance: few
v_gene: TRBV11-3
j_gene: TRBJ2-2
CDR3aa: CASSLGISRSTRRQANTGELFF
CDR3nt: TGTGCCAGCAGCTTAGGAATAAGTCGAAGTACTCGCCGACAAGCGAACACCGGGGAGCTGTTTTTT

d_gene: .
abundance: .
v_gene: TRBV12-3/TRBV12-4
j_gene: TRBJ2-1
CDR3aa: CAVQRRSSYNEQFF
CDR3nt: TGTGCCGTCCAGCGGAGGAGCTCCTACAATGAGCAGTTCTTC

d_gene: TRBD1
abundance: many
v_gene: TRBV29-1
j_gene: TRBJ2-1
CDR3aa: CSVEYQTGQGKVVQFF
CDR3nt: TGCAGCGTTGAATACCAGACGGGACAGGGAAAAGTAGTGCAGTTCTTC

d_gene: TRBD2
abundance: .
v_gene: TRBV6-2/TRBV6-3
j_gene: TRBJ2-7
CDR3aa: CASVGLAGGTYEQYF
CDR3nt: TGTGCCAGCGTTGGGCTAGCGGGAGGGACCTACGAGCAGTACTTC

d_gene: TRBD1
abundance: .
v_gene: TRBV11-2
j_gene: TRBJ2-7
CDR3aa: CASSHLRDRPNYEQYF
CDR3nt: TGTGCCAGCAGCCATCTGAGGGACAGGCCTAACTACGAGCAGTACTTC

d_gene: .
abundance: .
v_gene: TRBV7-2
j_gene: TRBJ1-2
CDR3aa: CASSLETDDDHGYTF
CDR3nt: TGTGCCAGCAGCTTAGAAACCGACGACGACCATGGCTACACCTTC

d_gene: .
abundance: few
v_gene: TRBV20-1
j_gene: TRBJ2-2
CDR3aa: CSALLTGELFF
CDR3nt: TGCAGTGCCCTACTCACCGGGGAGCTGTTTTTT

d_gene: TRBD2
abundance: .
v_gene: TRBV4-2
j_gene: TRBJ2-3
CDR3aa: CASSQDGTGGATDTQYF
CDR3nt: TGTGCCAGCAGCCAAGACGGAACCGGGGGGGCGACAGATACGCAGTATTTT

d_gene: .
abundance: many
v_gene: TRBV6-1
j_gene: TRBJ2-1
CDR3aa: CANSLGPSSYNEQFF
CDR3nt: TGTGCCAACAGCCTCGGCCCGAGCTCCTACAATGAGCAGTTCTTC

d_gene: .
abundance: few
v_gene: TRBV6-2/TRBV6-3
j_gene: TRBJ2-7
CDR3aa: CASSYNPSEQYF
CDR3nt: TGTGCCAGCAGTTATAATCCAAGCGAGCAGTACTTC

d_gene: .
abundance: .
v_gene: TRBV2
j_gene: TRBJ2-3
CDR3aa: CASTPGLRDTQYF
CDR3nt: TGTGCCAGCACCCCTGGTTTAAGAGATACGCAGTATTTT

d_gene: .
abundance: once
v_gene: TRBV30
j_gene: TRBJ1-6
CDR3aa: CVWSYYYNSPLHF
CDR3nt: TGTGTCTGGAGTTACTACTATAATTCACCCCTCCACTTT

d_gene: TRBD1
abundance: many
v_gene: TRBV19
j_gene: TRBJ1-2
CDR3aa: CASSVGTDLNYGYTF
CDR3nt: TGTGCCAGTAGTGTCGGGACAGACCTCAACTATGGCTACACCTTC

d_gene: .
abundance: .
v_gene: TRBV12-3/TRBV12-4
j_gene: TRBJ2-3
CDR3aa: CASSPRLVPDTQYF
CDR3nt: TGTGCCAGCAGTCCACGACTAGTCCCAGATACGCAGTATTTT

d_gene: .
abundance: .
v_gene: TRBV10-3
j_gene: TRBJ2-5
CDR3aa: CATRGNLGGRTGETQYF
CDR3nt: TGTGCCACCAGAGGAAACCTGGGCGGGAGGACAGGAGAGACCCAGTACTTC

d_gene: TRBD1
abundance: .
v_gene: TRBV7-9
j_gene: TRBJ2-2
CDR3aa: CASSLLGQANTGELLF
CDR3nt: TGTGCCAGCAGCCTGCTGGGACAGGCTAACACCGGGGAGCTGCTTTTT

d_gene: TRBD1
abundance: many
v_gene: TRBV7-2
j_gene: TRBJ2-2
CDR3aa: CASSPNTGAGELFF
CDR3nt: TGTGCCAGCAGCCCAAACACAGGGGCCGGGGAGCTGTTTTTT

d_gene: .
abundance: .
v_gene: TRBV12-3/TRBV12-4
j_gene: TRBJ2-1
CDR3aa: CASSLASLYNEQFF
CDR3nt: TGTGCCAGCAGTTTAGCGTCCCTCTACAATGAGCAGTTCTTC

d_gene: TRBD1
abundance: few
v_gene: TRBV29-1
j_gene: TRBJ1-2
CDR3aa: CSVLTGDYGYTF
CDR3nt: TGCAGCGTCTTGACAGGGGACTATGGCTACACCTTC

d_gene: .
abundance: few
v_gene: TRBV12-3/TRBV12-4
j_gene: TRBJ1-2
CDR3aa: CASTLGGLYGYTF
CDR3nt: TGTGCCAGCACTTTAGGGGGACTCTATGGCTACACCTTC

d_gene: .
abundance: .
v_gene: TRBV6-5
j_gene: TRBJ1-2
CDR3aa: CASSYIGYGYTF
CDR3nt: TGTGCCAGCAGTTACATCGGCTATGGCTACACCTTC

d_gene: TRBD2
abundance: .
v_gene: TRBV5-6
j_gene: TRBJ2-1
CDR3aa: CASTSRRLAGVDEQFF
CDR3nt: TGTGCCAGCACCTCGCGCCGACTAGCGGGAGTGGATGAGCAGTTCTTC

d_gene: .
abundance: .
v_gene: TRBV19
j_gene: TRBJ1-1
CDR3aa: CASRQGQMNTEAFF
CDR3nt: TGTGCCAGTAGACAAGGACAGATGAACACTGAAGCTTTCTTT

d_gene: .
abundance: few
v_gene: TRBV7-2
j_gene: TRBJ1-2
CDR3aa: CASSLETGRSYGYTF
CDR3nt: TGTGCCAGCAGCTTGGAAACCGGGAGATCCTATGGCTACACCTTC

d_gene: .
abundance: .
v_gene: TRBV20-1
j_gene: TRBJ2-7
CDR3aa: CSARDPTYEQYF
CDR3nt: TGCAGTGCTAGAGATCCGACTTATGAGCAGTACTTC

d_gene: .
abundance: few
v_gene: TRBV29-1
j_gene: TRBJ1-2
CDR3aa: CSVDGSTTLNYGYTF
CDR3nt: TGCAGCGTTGATGGCAGCACAACCCTTAACTATGGCTACACCTTC

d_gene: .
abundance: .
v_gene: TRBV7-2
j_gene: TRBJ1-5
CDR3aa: CASSSQPPGSNQPQHF
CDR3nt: TGTGCCAGCAGCTCCCAGCCCCCGGGTTCCAATCAGCCCCAGCATTTT

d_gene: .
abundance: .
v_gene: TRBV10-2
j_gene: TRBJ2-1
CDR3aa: CASSESGGYNEQFF
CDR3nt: TGCGCCAGCAGTGAGTCAGGGGGGTACAATGAGCAGTTCTTC

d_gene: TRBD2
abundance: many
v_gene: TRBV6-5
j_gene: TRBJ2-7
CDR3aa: CASSYSLGLAGEQYF
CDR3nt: TGTGCCAGCAGTTACTCGTTGGGGCTAGCGGGTGAGCAGTACTTC

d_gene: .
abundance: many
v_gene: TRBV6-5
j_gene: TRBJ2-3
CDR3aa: CASSYSIPSTDTQYF
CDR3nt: TGTGCCAGCAGTTACTCGATACCAAGCACAGATACGCAGTATTTT

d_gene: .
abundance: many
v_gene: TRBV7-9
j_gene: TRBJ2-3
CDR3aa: CASSLEGHTDTQYF
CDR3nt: TGTGCCAGCAGCTTAGAGGGTCACACAGATACGCAGTATTTT

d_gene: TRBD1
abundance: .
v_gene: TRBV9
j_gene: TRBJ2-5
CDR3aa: CASSAGQGETQYF
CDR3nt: TGTGCCAGCAGCGCGGGACAGGGAGAGACCCAGTACTTC

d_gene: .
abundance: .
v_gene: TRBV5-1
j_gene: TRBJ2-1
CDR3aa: CASSFRESGEQFF
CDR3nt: TGCGCCAGCAGCTTTAGGGAGTCCGGTGAGCAGTTCTTC

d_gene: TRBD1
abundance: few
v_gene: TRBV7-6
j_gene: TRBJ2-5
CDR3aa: CASSSGQGLIQETQYF
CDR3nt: TGTGCCAGCAGCTCCGGACAGGGACTTATCCAAGAGACCCAGTACTTC

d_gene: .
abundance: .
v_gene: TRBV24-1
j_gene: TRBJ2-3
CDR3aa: CATSAPRDTTDTQYF
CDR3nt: TGTGCCACCAGTGCCCCCCGAGACACCACAGATACGCAGTATTTT

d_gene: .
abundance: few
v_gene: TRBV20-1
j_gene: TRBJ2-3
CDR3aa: CSAIRGRGITDTQYF
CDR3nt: TGCAGTGCTATCCGTGGACGGGGGATCACAGATACGCAGTATTTT

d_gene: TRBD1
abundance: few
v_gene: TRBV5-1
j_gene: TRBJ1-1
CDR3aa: CASSWRTGETEAFF
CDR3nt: TGCGCCAGCAGCTGGAGGACAGGGGAGACTGAAGCTTTCTTT

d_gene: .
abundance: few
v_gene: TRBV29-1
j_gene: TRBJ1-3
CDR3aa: CSVTESGNTIYF
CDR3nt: TGCAGCGTGACGGAGTCTGGAAACACCATATATTTT

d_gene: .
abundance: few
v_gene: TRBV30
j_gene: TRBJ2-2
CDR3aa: CAWSRLNTGELFF
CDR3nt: TGTGCCTGGAGTAGGTTGAACACCGGGGAGCTGTTTTTT

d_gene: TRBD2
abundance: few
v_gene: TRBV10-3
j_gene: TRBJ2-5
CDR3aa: CAISGLAGKETQYF
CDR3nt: TGTGCCATCAGTGGTCTAGCGGGAAAAGAGACCCAGTACTTC

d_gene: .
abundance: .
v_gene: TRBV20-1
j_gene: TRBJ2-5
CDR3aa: CSGLYSGDETQYF
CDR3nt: TGCAGTGGTCTGTACAGTGGCGACGAGACGCAGTACTTC

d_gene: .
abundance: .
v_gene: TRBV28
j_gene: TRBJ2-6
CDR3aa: CASSFAQGSSGANVLTF
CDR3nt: TGTGCCAGCAGTTTCGCGCAGGGCAGCTCTGGGGCCAACGTCCTGACTTTC

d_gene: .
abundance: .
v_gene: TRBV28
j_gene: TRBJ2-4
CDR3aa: CASSLAGKLAKNIQYF
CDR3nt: TGTGCCAGCAGTTTAGCAGGAAAACTAGCCAAAAACATTCAGTACTTC

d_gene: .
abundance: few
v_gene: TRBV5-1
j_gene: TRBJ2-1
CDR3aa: CASSPGWLGNEQFF
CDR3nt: TGCGCCAGCAGCCCGGGATGGCTCGGCAATGAGCAGTTCTTC

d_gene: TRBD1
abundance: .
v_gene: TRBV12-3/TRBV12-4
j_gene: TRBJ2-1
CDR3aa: CASKGTGSYNEQFF
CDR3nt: TGTGCCAGCAAAGGGACAGGGAGCTACAATGAGCAGTTCTTC

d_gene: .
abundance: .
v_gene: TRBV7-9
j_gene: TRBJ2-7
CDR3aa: CASSSSGKTYEQYF
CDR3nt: TGTGCCAGCAGCTCTAGTGGCAAGACCTACGAGCAGTACTTC

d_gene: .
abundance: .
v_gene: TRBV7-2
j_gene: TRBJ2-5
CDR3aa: CASSLKPRETQYF
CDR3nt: TGTGCCAGCAGCTTAAAACCCAGAGAGACCCAGTACTTC

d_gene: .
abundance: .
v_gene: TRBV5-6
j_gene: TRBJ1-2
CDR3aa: CASIRTFNTRGLGYTF
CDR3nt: TGTGCCAGCATCCGAACGTTTAATACGAGGGGATTAGGCTACACCTTC

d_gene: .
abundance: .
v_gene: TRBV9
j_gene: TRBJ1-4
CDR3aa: CASSVATGLQEKLFF
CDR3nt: TGTGCCAGCAGCGTAGCTACAGGGCTGCAGGAAAAACTGTTTTTT

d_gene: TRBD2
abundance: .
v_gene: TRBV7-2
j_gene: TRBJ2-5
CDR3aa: CASSLAGVAGVETQYF
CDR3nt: TGTGCCAGCAGCTTAGCTGGGGTAGCGGGGGTAGAGACCCAGTACTTC

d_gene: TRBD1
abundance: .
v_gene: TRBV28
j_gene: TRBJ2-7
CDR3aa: CASSSAGQGAKEQYF
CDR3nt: TGTGCCAGCAGTTCGGCGGGACAGGGGGCCAAGGAGCAGTACTTC

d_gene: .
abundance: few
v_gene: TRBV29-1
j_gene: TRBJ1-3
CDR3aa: CSVDAEGGTIYF
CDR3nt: TGCAGCGTTGACGCAGAAGGCGGCACCATATATTTT

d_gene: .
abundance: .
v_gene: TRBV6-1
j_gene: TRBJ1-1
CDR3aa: CASSDGKNTEAFF
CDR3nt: TGTGCCAGCAGTGACGGCAAGAACACTGAAGCTTTCTTT

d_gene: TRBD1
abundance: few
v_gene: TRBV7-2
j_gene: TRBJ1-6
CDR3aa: CASSVGTANSPLHF
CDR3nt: TGTGCCAGCAGCGTAGGGACAGCGAATTCACCCCTCCACTTT